Listed below are T cell receptor beta chains from one sample, sequenced in a study of PD-L1 blockade in urothelial cancer. TCRdb's table, derived via immunoSEQ multiplex PCR, lists solely in-frame clones and lacks some. The table shows roughly 63,000 clones, with 81% occurring only once. Sequenced material: PBMCs, taken around atezolizumab (anti-PD-L1) treatment. These receptors were obtained from a man aged 65 to 85 with urothelial cancer. CDR3s include the opening cysteine and the closing phenylalanine or tryptophan. The D gene is left open where the match is weak. Clone size is given for some rows only: seen once, a few or many times, or a class if the clone is expanded.

>-|TRBJ1-3|TRBV29-1|TRBD1
TGCAGCGTTGAGCGCCTTTCCGGGACAGGGGGAAACACCATATATTTT
CSVERLSGTGGNTIYF
>-|TRBJ2-3|TRBV6-1|TRBD1
TGTGCCAGCAGTGAAGTATCGGGACAGGGGCCTAATACGCAGTATTTT
CASSEVSGQGPNTQYF
>-|TRBJ2-7|TRBV19|-
TGTGCCAGTAGTATTCAGGGAATAGGAACTACCGAGCAGTACTTC
CASSIQGIGTTEQYF
>-|TRBJ2-1|TRBV5-1|TRBD2
TGCGCCAGCAGTGGGGGGGGCTCCTACAATGAGCAGTTCTTC
CASSGGGSYNEQFF
>-|TRBJ2-5|TRBV2|-
TGTGCCAGCAGTACGGACAGTGGAAGGACCCAGTACTTC
CASSTDSGRTQYF
>once|TRBJ2-7|TRBV21-1|-
TGTGCCAGCAGCATTAACAGGGATAGCTCCTACGAGCAGTACTTC
CASSINRDSSYEQYF
>-|TRBJ2-5|TRBV7-7|-
TGTGCTAGCAGCTTTGGCTACCAAGAGACCCAGTACTTC
CASSFGYQETQYF
>once|TRBJ2-7|TRBV5-1|TRBD1
TGCGCCAGCAGCTGGTCGACAGGGGGTGGGCAGTACTTC
CASSWSTGGGQYF
>-|TRBJ1-1|TRBV15|TRBD1
TGTGCCACCAGCAGAGATGGAGACAGGGTTGATACTGAAGCTTTCTTT
CATSRDGDRVDTEAFF
>-|TRBJ1-2|TRBV18|-
TGTGCCAGCTCACCACCATCCGGGCGGGATGGCTACACCTTC
CASSPPSGRDGYTF
>-|TRBJ1-2|TRBV5-5|-
TGTGCCAGCAGCTCTAGAACGGTTAACTATGGCTACACCTTC
CASSSRTVNYGYTF
>few|TRBJ1-2|TRBV2|TRBD1
TGTGCCAGCAGTGAAGCGCCAGGGGGTGGCTACACCTTC
CASSEAPGGGYTF
>-|TRBJ1-1|TRBV18|-
TGTGCCAGCTCACCATTCGGGGGGCGGACGGTTGAAGCTTTCTTT
CASSPFGGRTVEAFF
>-|TRBJ1-2|TRBV7-2|-
TGTGCCAGCAGCCCCCCAGGGGAAGGCTACACCTTC
CASSPPGEGYTF
>-|TRBJ2-3|TRBV7-2|TRBD2
TGTGCCAGCAGCTTAAGCCTAGCGGGAGGGCCGGGCACAGATACGCAGTATTTT
CASSLSLAGGPGTDTQYF
>-|TRBJ2-7|TRBV6-1|TRBD1
TGTGCCAGCAGAGACGGACAGGGTAACTACGAGCAGTACTTC
CASRDGQGNYEQYF